The 32 T cell receptor beta chains presented below share a single source sample, sequenced in a study of cytomegalovirus exposure and HLA in healthy donors listed by TCRdb under 2017. Receptor amplification or capture employed the immunoSEQ multiplex PCR assay. For the multiplex PCR, a mixture combining 60 forward primers for TCR Vbeta segments and 13 reverse primers for TCR Jbeta segments was used. TCRdb took over this immuneACCESS table, retaining in-frame rearrangements with V and J assigned. Such tables are incomplete; in checked studies, under half of the missing clones stem from an unresolved V gene, and the remainder is unexplained. A total of some 71,000 clones appear in this sample, 60% to 80% of them only once. The top ten hold around a fifth of the sample. What was sequenced was PBMCs. All receptors derive from a woman aged 25 to 39 in good health and CMV-seropositive.

The CDR3 region is CASVREGPGTEAFF. The CDR3 region has the DNA TGTGCCAGCGTAAGGGAGGGGCCCGGCACTGAAGCTTTCTTT. The chain has TRBV2 and TRBJ1-1, with a tentative D call TRBD1 (5 bases). The CDR3 has 14 amino acids. Trimming stripped 8 bases from V and 4 bases from J, with 17 bases between. The germline V gene encodes CDR1 SNHLY and CDR2 FYNNEI.

The rearrangement joins TRBV5-4 to TRBJ1-1; 10 nucleotides agree with TRBD1. CDR1 and CDR2 (germline): SGHNT, YYREEE (reference sequence). This CDR3 has 15 residues. The V and J ends lost 4 bases and 3 bases, in that order; junction bases with no gene match: 6. The CDR3, as DNA: TGTGCCAGCAGCATCGGACAGGGGGTGTACACTGAAGCTTTCTTT. This encodes CASSIGQGVYTEAFF.

This clone was detected a few times. V and J are TRBV28 and TRBJ1-1, with 7 bases lining up with TRBD1. J gave up 0 bases and V 8 bases, and 3 bases lay outside the gene matches. CDR1 is MDHEN, CDR2 SYDVKM, per germline. This CDR3 spans 13 amino acids. The CDR3 loop is CASSTGMNTEAFF. The CDR3 DNA reads TGTGCCAGCTCGACAGGGATGAACACTGAAGCTTTCTTT.

This clone was seen a handful of times. This rearrangement joins TRBV7-4 to TRBJ2-5; 8 nucleotides match TRBD1. Germline V gene sequence: CDR1 SGHVT, CDR2 SQSDAQ. This CDR3 has 15 amino acids. Unmatched junction bases numbered 8, after V lost 5 bases and J lost 3 bases. CDR3 region: CASSPTGEREETQYF. In nucleotides, the CDR3 is TGTGCCAGCAGCCCGACAGGGGAGAGGGAAGAGACCCAGTACTTC.

The chain links TRBV5-1 to TRBJ2-1, with a possible D match to TRBD1 (5 bases). Germline CDR1 and CDR2: SGHRS and YFSETQ. V lost 8 bases to trimming and J lost 4 bases, with 13 bases between them. CDR3 length: 13 amino acids. In DNA form, the CDR3 reads TGCGCCAGTAAAACGGACAAATACAATGAGCAGTTCTTC. Translation: CASKTDKYNEQFF.

The rearrangement uses TRBV4-1 and TRBJ2-3, with D possibly matching TRBD2 (7 bases). V was clipped by 0 bases and J by 6 bases, with 16 bases between them. CDR3 size: 16 residues. The germline V gene has CDR1 MGHRA and CDR2 YSYEKL. The CDR3 is CASSQDTRGGRDTQYF. CDR3 nucleotides: TGCGCCAGCAGCCAAGATACGAGGGGGGGTCGGGATACGCAGTATTTT.

This clone has only a few counts. The gene calls are TRBV6-5 and TRBJ2-7, with a tentative D call TRBD2 (5 bases). Germline CDR1 is MNHEY and CDR2 is SVGAGI. The CDR3 contains 11 residues. Deletions cut 5 bases from V and 7 bases from J, with 9 bases between. This CDR3 reads CASSRRLEQYF. CDR3 coding DNA: TGTGCCAGCAGTCGTCGACTAGAGCAGTACTTC.

The chain employs TRBV10-1 and TRBJ1-2; D not certain. There are 13 residues in the CDR3. CDR1 is WNHNN and CDR2 is SYGVQD in the germline V gene (reference sequence). Deletions cut 4 bases from V and 5 bases from J, with 11 bases between. Here the CDR3 DNA reads TGCGCCAGCAGTGCAGTCGGGTCTTATGGCTACACCTTC. Translated: CASSAVGSYGYTF.

V is TRBV7-2 and J is TRBJ1-2, with TRBD1 matching 10 bases. This CDR3 contains 14 residues. From germline, CDR1 is SGHTA and CDR2 FQGNSA. V gave up 5 bases and J gave up 7 bases; unmatched junction bases: 7. CDR3 nucleotide sequence: TGTGCCAGCAGCCCCGGGACAGGGGTTAGTGGCTACACCTTC. Encoded protein: CASSPGTGVSGYTF.

The genes are TRBV4-1 and TRBJ2-1; D unclear. CDR1 MGHRA and CDR2 YSYEKL come from the germline V gene. This CDR3 is 13 amino acids long. The ends were cut back, 1 base at V and 5 bases at J, with 6 bases in the middle. The CDR3 loop reads CASSQGRNNEQFF. The CDR3 nucleotides read TGCGCCAGCAGCCAAGGCAGAAACAATGAGCAGTTCTTC.

J is TRBJ1-1 and V is TRBV28, with D hard to call. Germline-derived CDR1 and CDR2 are MDHEN and SYDVKM. V was pared by 4 bases and J by 2 bases, with 11 bases between. The CDR3 runs 14 residues. CDR3: CASSSAGENTEAFF. The DNA for the CDR3 is TGTGCCAGCAGTTCGGCCGGAGAAAACACTGAAGCTTTCTTT. Together with reference TRBV28 and TRBJ1-1, the CDR3 gives the full variable domain: DVKVTQSSRYLVKRTGEKVFLECVQDMDHENMFWYRQDPGLGLRLIYFSYDVKMKEKGDIPEGYSVSREKKERFSLILESASTNQTSMYLCASSSAGENTEAFFGQGTRLTVV.

V is TRBV28 and J is TRBJ1-2, with unresolved D. CDR3 length equals 15 residues. Germline CDR1 is MDHEN and CDR2 is SYDVKM. V was cut by 6 bases and J by 4 bases, with 18 bases left in between. For the CDR3, the DNA is TGTGCCAGCAGACTCCTAGGCGGGTCCGGCTATGGCTACACCTTC. This translates into CASRLLGGSGYGYTF.

The chain is built from TRBV6-6 and TRBJ2-7; a possible D gene is TRBD2 (5 bases). The germline gives CDR1 MNHNY, CDR2 SVGAGI (reference sequence). CDR3 size: 13 residues. Trimming pared 7 bases from V and 5 bases from J, leaving 15 bases between. CDR3 sequence (DNA): TGTGCCAGCATTCGACTAAGGCCCGACGAGCAGTACTTC. Its translation is CASIRLRPDEQYF.

As DNA, the CDR3 is TGTGCCAGCAGGGTGAGGCTAGCGGGACAAGAGACCCAGTACTTC. Translated: CASRVRLAGQETQYF. The V and J genes are TRBV2 and TRBJ2-5; 9 bases are shared with TRBD2. The V gene end was trimmed by 6 bases and the J gene end by 2 bases; junction bases not matched to a gene: 7. The CDR3 contains 15 residues. Germline CDR1 reads SNHLY; CDR2 reads FYNNEI.

This rearrangement joins TRBV28 to TRBJ1-5, with no clear D. The CDR3 has 13 residues. Trimming removed 9 bases at V and 4 bases at J, with 13 bases between. In germline, CDR1 is MDHEN, CDR2 SYDVKM. CDR3 residues: CASREGLNQPQHF. The CDR3 coding sequence is TGTGCCAGTCGGGAAGGATTGAATCAGCCCCAGCATTTT.

This clone appeared a few times. J is TRBJ2-1 and V is TRBV29-1; TRBD1 might be the D (6 bases). V was cut by 7 bases and J by 10 bases, with 14 bases left in between. Germline V gene data show CDR1 as SQVTM and CDR2 as ANQGSEA. This CDR3 region has 11 residues. The CDR3 bases are TGCAGCGGACAACAGGGACCCGAGCAGTTCTTC. It yields the protein CSGQQGPEQFF.

This chain uses TRBV19 with TRBJ1-5; 8 bases agree with TRBD1. Trimming removed 5 bases from V and 7 bases from J; junction bases left unmatched: 4. Germline lookup yields CDR1 LNHDA and CDR2 SQIVND (reference sequence). The CDR3 length is 13 residues. The DNA of the CDR3 is TGTGCCAGTAGTCAGGGGGCTGGACAGCCCCAGCATTTT. Translated, it gives CASSQGAGQPQHF. Based on the CDR3 plus reference TRBV19 and TRBJ1-5, the full variable domain is DGGITQSPKYLFRKEGQNVTLSCEQNLNHDAMYWYRQDPGQGLRLIYYSQIVNDFQKGDIAEGYSVSREKKESFPLTVTSAQKNPTAFYLCASSQGAGQPQHFGDGTRLSIL.

J is TRBJ1-1 and V is TRBV27; possible D gene TRBD1, 6 bases. The V gene's germline CDR1 is MNHEY and CDR2 SMNVEV (reference sequence). This CDR3 contains 14 residues. Trimming removed 5 bases from V and 2 bases from J, with 12 bases in between. The CDR3 is CASSPRDTNTEAFF. The CDR3 bases are TGTGCCAGCAGTCCCCGGGACACTAACACTGAAGCTTTCTTT.

This clone appeared a few times. The V gene is TRBV29-1, the J gene TRBJ1-2; no reliable D call. This CDR3 spans 12 amino acids. The V end lost 7 bases, the J end lost 3 bases, and 12 bases lay between the germline ends. Germline-derived CDR1 and CDR2 are SQVTM and ANQGSEA. CDR3 amino acids: CSGRSGHYGYTF. The CDR3 nucleotides read TGCAGCGGGAGGAGCGGCCACTATGGCTACACCTTC.

The V gene is TRBV5-1, the J gene TRBJ1-4; tentatively, D is TRBD1 (6 bases). The CDR3 is made up of 14 amino acids. V gave up 2 bases and J gave up 7 bases, with 12 bases separating them. Per the germline V gene, CDR1 is SGHRS and CDR2 is YFSETQ. CDR3 bases: TGCGCCAGCAGCTTCCTAGGACAGAGTGAAAAACTGTTTTTT. Translating it yields CASSFLGQSEKLFF.

This chain connects TRBV15 to TRBJ1-2; 8 bases line up with TRBD1. The CDR3 totals 17 residues. Trimming removed 5 bases from V and 4 bases from J; junction bases left unmatched: 15. Germline CDR1 reads LNHNV; CDR2 reads YYDKDF (reference sequence). CDR3 region: CATSGPGQVLSGYGYTF. CDR3 sequence (DNA): TGTGCCACCAGCGGCCCGGGACAGGTCCTCTCGGGCTATGGCTACACCTTC.

V usage is TRBV5-1 and J usage is TRBJ2-1; possible D gene TRBD2, 6 bases. V was clipped by 2 bases and J by 0 bases, with 9 bases between them. Germline CDR1 reads SGHRS; CDR2 reads YFSETQ. The length of the CDR3 is 15 residues. CDR3 loop: CASSFGRGSYNEQFF. As DNA, the CDR3 is TGCGCCAGCAGCTTTGGGCGGGGCTCCTACAATGAGCAGTTCTTC.

The V and J genes are TRBV6-5 and TRBJ1-2; tentative D call: TRBD1 (6 bases). The V and J ends lost 5 bases and 6 bases respectively, with 16 bases between them. Germline V gene lookup returns CDR1 MNHEY and CDR2 SVGAGI. CDR3 length: 14 amino acids. The CDR3 bases are TGTGCCAGCAGTGCCCAAGGGGGGGCGCATGGCTACACCTTC. It encodes CASSAQGGAHGYTF.

This clone came up a few times. Other nucleotide sequences from this sample produce the same CDR3. The rearrangement uses TRBV30 and TRBJ1-1; D ambiguous. Germline V gene lookup returns CDR1 GTSNPN and CDR2 SVGIG (reference sequence). The ends were cut back, 4 bases at V and 0 bases at J, with 6 bases in the middle. This CDR3 is 12 amino acids long. CDR3: CAWNRLNTEAFF. For the CDR3, the DNA is TGTGCCTGGAACAGATTGAACACTGAAGCTTTCTTT.

J is TRBJ2-5 and V is TRBV29-1; TRBD2 is a possible D gene (5 bases). V lost 6 bases and J 4 bases, leaving 21 bases between the germline ends. Germline assignment: CDR1 SQVTM and CDR2 ANQGSEA. This CDR3 is built from 15 residues. The CDR3 spells CSVSNGITLGETQYF. The CDR3 coding sequence is TGCAGCGTCTCGAACGGGATTACACTGGGAGAGACCCAGTACTTC.

The V gene is TRBV6-5, the J gene TRBJ1-2, with TRBD1 as a possible D gene (5 bases). CDR1 and CDR2 (germline): MNHEY, SVGAGI. The CDR3 extends over 14 amino acids. Trimming removed 10 bases from V and 7 bases from J, with 22 bases in between. CDR3 residues: CATRILTDSFGYTF. CDR3 in DNA: TGTGCCACCCGAATCTTGACCGACAGTTTTGGCTACACCTTC.

The chain recombines TRBV4-3 with TRBJ1-1, with D perhaps matching TRBD1 (5 bases). Trimming left V 4 bases short and J 1 base short, with 10 bases between. Germline loops: CDR1 LGHNA, CDR2 YSLEER. CDR3 length: 14 amino acids. In DNA form, the CDR3 reads TGCGCCAGCAGCCGGGGAACAGGGAACACTGAAGCTTTCTTT. Translation gives CASSRGTGNTEAFF.

The CDR3 loop is CASSPPSVNTEAFF. The CDR3 nucleotides are TGTGCCAGCTCACCACCGTCAGTGAACACTGAAGCTTTCTTT. This sequence joins TRBV18 and TRBJ1-1, with D unclear. The germline V and J ends were trimmed by 0 bases and 0 bases, with 5 bases remaining between them. This CDR3 has 14 residues. The germline V gene encodes CDR1 KGHSH and CDR2 LQKENI.

The gene calls are TRBV2 and TRBJ2-2, with 7 bases that match TRBD1. V gave up 8 bases and J gave up 4 bases; unmatched junction bases: 7. The CDR3 has 14 amino acids. CDR1 is SNHLY, CDR2 FYNNEI, per germline. CDR3 residues: CASADRVITGELFF. In DNA form, the CDR3 reads TGTGCCAGCGCCGACAGGGTGATCACCGGGGAGCTGTTTTTT. The variable domain in full, with the rest retrieved from reference TRBV2 and TRBJ2-2, is EPEVTQTPSHQVTQMGQEVILRCVPISNHLYFYWYRQILGQKVEFLVSFYNNEISEKSEIFDDQFSVERPDGSNFTLKIRSTKLEDSAMYFCASADRVITGELFFGEGSRLTVL.

The CDR3 nucleotides read TGTGCCAGCACCCAGGTGGGCTATGGCTACACCTTC. It yields the protein CASTQVGYGYTF. The chain couples TRBV28 to TRBJ1-2; D gene ambiguous. The CDR3 is 12 residues long. Deletions cut 7 bases from V and 4 bases from J, with 10 bases between. Germline CDR1 and CDR2: MDHEN and SYDVKM.

This clone occurred a few times. This sequence joins TRBV19 and TRBJ1-1, with D possibly matching TRBD1 (6 bases). The germline V and J ends were trimmed by 2 bases and 1 base, with 8 bases remaining between them. Germline values: CDR1 LNHDA, CDR2 SQIVND (reference sequence). The CDR3 runs to 14 residues. The CDR3 DNA sequence: TGTGCCAGTAGTATAACAGGGACGAACACTGAAGCTTTCTTT. This sequence encodes CASSITGTNTEAFF. The complete variable domain, with remaining parts taken from reference TRBV19 and TRBJ1-1, reads DGGITQSPKYLFRKEGQNVTLSCEQNLNHDAMYWYRQDPGQGLRLIYYSQIVNDFQKGDIAEGYSVSREKKESFPLTVTSAQKNPTAFYLCASSITGTNTEAFFGQGTRLTVV.

The chain has TRBV28 and TRBJ1-1; D is perhaps TRBD1 (5 bases). The CDR3 has 13 amino acids. From germline, CDR1 is MDHEN and CDR2 SYDVKM. V lost 2 bases, J lost 6 bases, and 10 bases lay in between. The CDR3 is CASSLRGQAEAFF. CDR3 nucleotides: TGTGCCAGCAGTTTAAGGGGTCAGGCTGAAGCTTTCTTT.